This T cell receptor (beta chain) was recovered during a study of Ad26.COV2.S vaccination and SARS-CoV-2 variants. Treatment noted: roughly 20 received Ad26.COV2.S at low or high dose, single or two shots; 5 received placebo; per-sample allocation not given. The study sampled participants on day 63 after the first vaccine or placebo injection. V lost 5 bases and J lost 2; bases outside the gene matches: 5. Germline CDR1 reads LNHDA; CDR2 reads SQIVND (reference sequence). The CDR3 covers 15 residues. General study points: After vaccination, substantial breadth of spike-specific CD8+ and CD4+ responses was reported.

Produced via immunoSEQ multiplex PCR; TCRdb's table is partial and in-frame only. The sample records 500,000 or so clones, roughly 87% being singletons. Points on this clone: Antigen: not known.

The V and J genes are TRBV19 and TRBJ2-1; TRBD1 matches at 8 bases. This receptor was taken from a person between 18 and 59 years old who received the Ad26.COV2.S COVID-19 vaccine or a placebo. Sequencing used peripheral blood, obtained in a trial of Ad26.COV2.S vaccine versus placebo. The CDR3, as DNA: TGTGCCAGTAGTCCAAGGACAGGGACCTACAATGAGCAGTTCTTC. This encodes CASSPRTGTYNEQFF.